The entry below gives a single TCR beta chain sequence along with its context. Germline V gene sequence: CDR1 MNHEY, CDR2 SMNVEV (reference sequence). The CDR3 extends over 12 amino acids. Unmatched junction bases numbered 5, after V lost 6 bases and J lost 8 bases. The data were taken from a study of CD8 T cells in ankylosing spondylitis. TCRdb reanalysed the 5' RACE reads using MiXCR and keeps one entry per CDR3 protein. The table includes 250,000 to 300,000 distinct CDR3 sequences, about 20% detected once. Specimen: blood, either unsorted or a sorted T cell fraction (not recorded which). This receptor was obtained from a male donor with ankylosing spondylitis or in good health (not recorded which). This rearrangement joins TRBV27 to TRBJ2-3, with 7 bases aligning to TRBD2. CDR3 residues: CASSQSGGTQYF. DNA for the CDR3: TGTGCCAGCAGCCAGTCGGGGGGTACGCAGTATTTT.